The subject of this entry is one TCR beta chain. This receptor's antigen is unknown. The input lacks base qualities; no much larger clone sits a single base away. Systemically healthy Caucasian individuals from Russia, 35 to 40 in total and aged about 6 to 100 years, were included as donors. Roughly 10 milliliters of peripheral blood were collected from each donor into EDTA-treated Vacutainer tubes. Ficoll-Paque density-gradient centrifugation was used to isolate PBMCs, with at least 7 million per sample. Trizol reagent was used to extract total RNA from the PBMCs, yielding at least 5.5 micrograms per sample. Naive CD45RAhigh/CD27high T cell percentages were measured by flow cytometry on a PBMC aliquot from every donor. Library preparation used 5' RACE. The sequencing machine was an Illumina HiSeq 2500. A second PCR of roughly 6 to 11 cycles was run with a J-beta primer mix and a sample-barcoded 5' primer. A unique molecular identifier was introduced onto each TCR beta cDNA molecule by a template-switch 5' adaptor carrying 12 random nucleotides. Each sample yielded at least 3 million CDR3-containing paired-end reads. The Mint cDNA synthesis kit, primed by a TRBC-specific oligonucleotide, was used to synthesize first-strand cDNA from all RNA. All cDNA was treated with uracil-DNA glycosylase and then went through a first 18-cycle PCR with the universal primers M1SS and BC2_uni_R. From the authors' description of their analysis: Normalization of each sample was performed by random selection of 1 million high-quality reads, each carrying a distinct molecular identifier. Reads with shared molecular identifiers were discarded instead of being binned into consensus sequences. MiTCR, set to a Q25 quality threshold and the strictest error-elimination algorithm, was used for CDR3 identification, clonotype clustering and error correction. A nonparametric unseen species model with Euler transformation was used to estimate a lower bound on total TCR beta diversity. In-frame beta chains were kept once TCRdb had trimmed the public reads at Q25 with fastp and called clones with MiXCR. Each CDR3 protein gets just one entry, which takes the most common genes and DNA from the rows behind it. The V and J calls here are based on TCRdb, not the publication. Across this sample there are 1.5 million to 1.8 million distinct CDR3 sequences, with 42% seen only once. The ten largest clonotypes hold more than 4% of the sample.

This specimen comes from a study of blood T cells in healthy people across ages (dated by TCRdb to 2014 to 2015). A note on the overall study: In model experiments, template switching captured about one uniquely barcoded TCR beta cDNA molecule for every two T cells. Age-related changes in TCR beta repertoire diversity were measured in the study by deep sequencing normalized with unique cDNA molecular identifiers. The donors were split into four age groups: young (average around 15 years), middle-aged (about 40), aged (more than 60) and long-lived (approximately 80). Donors of different ages were randomly distributed across sequencing lanes to avoid experimental bias. Using the same blood draw, the study looked at two additional independent replicas of 1 million unique cDNA reads for two donors, one aged 18 to 30 and the other aged 80 or older. The study at large found these results: Compared with the aged group, more naive CD4+ T cells, fewer expanded clones and increased TCR diversity were shown by the long-lived group, suggesting age selection. Because profiling used bulk unsorted PBMCs, naive and antigen-experienced compartments could not be compared conclusively. Donor CMV infection status was unknown, potentially confounding age-related changes in expanded clonotypes. Total diversity estimates from one million sequenced T cells were considered lower bounds and underestimates. As age increased, observed TCR beta diversity per million T cells dropped in a roughly linear way, and a significant reduction was already evident by age about 40. A strong correlation was found between observed TCR beta diversity and the percentage of naive T cells measured by flow cytometry.

The CDR3 numbers 13 residues from cysteine through phenylalanine. CDR3 DNA is the only sequence kept; it has 39 bases, read in frame from the first base. As encoded in the germline V gene, CDR1 is MGHRA while CDR2 is YSYEKL. The germline V and J ends show losses of 3 bases and 9 bases respectively, and no gene match explains 5 bases of the junction. This TCR came from a young woman in good health. The specimen was blood. The V and J genes are TRBV4-1 and TRBJ2-1; 7 central bases correspond to TRBD1. The CDR3 amino acid sequence is: CASSHPGQFEQFF. The bases are TGCGCCAGCAGCCACCCGGGACAGTTTGAGCAGTTCTTC.